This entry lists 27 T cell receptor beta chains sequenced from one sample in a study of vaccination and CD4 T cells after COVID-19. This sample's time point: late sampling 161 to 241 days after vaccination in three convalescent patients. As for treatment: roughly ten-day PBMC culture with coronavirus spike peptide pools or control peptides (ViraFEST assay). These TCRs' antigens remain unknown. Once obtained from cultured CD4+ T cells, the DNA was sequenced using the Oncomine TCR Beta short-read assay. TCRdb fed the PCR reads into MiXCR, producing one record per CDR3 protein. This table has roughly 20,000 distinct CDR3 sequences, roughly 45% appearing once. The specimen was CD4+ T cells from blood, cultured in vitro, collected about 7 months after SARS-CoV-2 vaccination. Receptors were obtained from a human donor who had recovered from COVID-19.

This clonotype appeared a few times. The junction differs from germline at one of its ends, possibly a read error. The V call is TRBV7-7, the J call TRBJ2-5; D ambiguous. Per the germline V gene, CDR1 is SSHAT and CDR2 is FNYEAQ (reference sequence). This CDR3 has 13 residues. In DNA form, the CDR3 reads TGTGCTAGCAGCTCGAACGTCAGAGAGACCCAGTACTTC. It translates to CASSSNVRETQYF.

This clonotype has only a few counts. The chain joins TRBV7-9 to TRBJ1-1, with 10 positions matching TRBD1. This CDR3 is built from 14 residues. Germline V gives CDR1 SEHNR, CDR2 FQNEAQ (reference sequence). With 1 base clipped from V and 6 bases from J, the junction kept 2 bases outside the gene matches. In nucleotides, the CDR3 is TGTGCCAGCAGCTTAGAGGACAGGGGGGCTGAAGCTTTCTTT. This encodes CASSLEDRGAEAFF.

This CDR3 is CASSLSPAESSGANVLTF. The DNA for the CDR3 is TGTGCCAGCAGTTTAAGTCCAGCGGAGTCCTCTGGGGCCAACGTCCTGACTTTC. The V and J genes are TRBV6-4 and TRBJ2-6; TRBD2 is a possible D gene (5 bases). V was pared by 5 bases and J by 0 bases, with 17 bases between. The CDR3 sequence is 18 residues long. Germline assignment: CDR1 MRHNA and CDR2 SNTAGT.

CDR3 loop: CSASGGKIRDTQYF. The CDR3 DNA reads TGCAGTGCTAGCGGCGGAAAAATCAGAGATACGCAGTATTTT. The gene calls are TRBV20-1 and TRBJ2-3; D uncertain. The CDR3 covers 14 residues. Germline CDR1 is DFQATT and CDR2 is SNEGSKA (reference sequence). V lost 3 bases and J lost 5, with 15 bases in between.

CDR3 sequence (DNA): TGTGCCAGCAGTTACTCGGAAGGGCTGGGGACTGAAGCTTTCTTT. Translated: CASSYSEGLGTEAFF. This chain links TRBV6-5 with TRBJ1-1; D is ambiguous. The germline V and J ends were trimmed by 0 bases and 5 bases, with 13 bases remaining between them. The CDR3 is made up of 15 amino acids. The germline V gene encodes CDR1 MNHEY and CDR2 SVGAGI.

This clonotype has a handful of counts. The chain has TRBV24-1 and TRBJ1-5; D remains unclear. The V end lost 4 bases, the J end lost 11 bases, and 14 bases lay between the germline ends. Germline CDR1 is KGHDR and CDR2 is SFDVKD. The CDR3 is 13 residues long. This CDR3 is CATSDPPSWAQHF. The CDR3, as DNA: TGTGCCACCAGTGACCCCCCTTCGTGGGCCCAGCATTTT.

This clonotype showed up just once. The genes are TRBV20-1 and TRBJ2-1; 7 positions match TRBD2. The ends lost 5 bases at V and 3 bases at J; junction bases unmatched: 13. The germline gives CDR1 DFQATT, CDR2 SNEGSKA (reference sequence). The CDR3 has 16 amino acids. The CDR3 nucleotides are TGCAGTGCTCCGCGACGGCGGGAGCAGGGCTACAATGAGCAGTTCTTC. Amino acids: CSAPRRREQGYNEQFF.

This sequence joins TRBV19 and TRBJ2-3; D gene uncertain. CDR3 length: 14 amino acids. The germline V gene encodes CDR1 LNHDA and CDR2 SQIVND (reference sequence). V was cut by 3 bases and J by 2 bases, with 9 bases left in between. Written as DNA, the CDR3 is TGTGCCAGTAGTATGGACCTCACCACAGATACGCAGTATTTT. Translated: CASSMDLTTDTQYF.

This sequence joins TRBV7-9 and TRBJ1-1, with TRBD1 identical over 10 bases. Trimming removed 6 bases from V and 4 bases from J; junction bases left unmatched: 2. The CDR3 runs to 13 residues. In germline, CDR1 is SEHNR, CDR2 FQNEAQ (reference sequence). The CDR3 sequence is CASSRTGGTEAFF. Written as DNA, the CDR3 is TGTGCCAGCAGTCGGACAGGGGGCACTGAAGCTTTCTTT.

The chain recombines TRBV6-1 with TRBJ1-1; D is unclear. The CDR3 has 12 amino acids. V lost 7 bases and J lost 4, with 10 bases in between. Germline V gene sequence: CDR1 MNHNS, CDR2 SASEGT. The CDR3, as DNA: TGTGCCAGCACCGGGCCGCGCACTGAAGCTTTCTTT. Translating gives CASTGPRTEAFF.

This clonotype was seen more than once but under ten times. The CDR3 reads CASSTLIEDEQFF. CDR3 nucleotides: TGTGCCAGCAGCACTCTGATCGAGGATGAGCAGTTCTTC. The chain combines TRBV6-1 with TRBJ2-1; D remains unclear. This CDR3 has 13 amino acids. Trimming removed 6 bases at V and 8 bases at J, with 14 bases between. Looked up from germline, CDR1 is MNHNS and CDR2 is SASEGT.

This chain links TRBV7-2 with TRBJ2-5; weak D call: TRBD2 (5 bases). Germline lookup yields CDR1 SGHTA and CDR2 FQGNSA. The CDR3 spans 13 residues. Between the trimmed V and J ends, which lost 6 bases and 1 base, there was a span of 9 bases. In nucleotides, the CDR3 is TGTGCCAGCAGTCCTGCGGGCCAAGAGACCCAGTACTTC. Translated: CASSPAGQETQYF.

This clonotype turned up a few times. The CDR3 region has the DNA TGCAGTGCTAGCGGGGCAGGCGCTAGGTCGTTGGGCTACACCTTC. Amino acid sequence: CSASGAGARSLGYTF. The chain is built from TRBV20-1 and TRBJ1-2; weak D call: TRBD1 (5 bases). The CDR3 has 15 amino acids. Germline V gives CDR1 DFQATT, CDR2 SNEGSKA (reference sequence). Trimming cost V 3 bases and J 8 bases, with 22 bases left between them.

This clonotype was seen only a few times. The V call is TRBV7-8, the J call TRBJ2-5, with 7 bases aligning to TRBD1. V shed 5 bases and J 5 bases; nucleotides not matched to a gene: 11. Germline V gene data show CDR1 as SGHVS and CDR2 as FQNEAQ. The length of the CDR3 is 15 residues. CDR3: CASSTRDRVGETQYF. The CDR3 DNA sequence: TGTGCCAGCAGCACCCGTGACAGGGTAGGGGAGACCCAGTACTTC.

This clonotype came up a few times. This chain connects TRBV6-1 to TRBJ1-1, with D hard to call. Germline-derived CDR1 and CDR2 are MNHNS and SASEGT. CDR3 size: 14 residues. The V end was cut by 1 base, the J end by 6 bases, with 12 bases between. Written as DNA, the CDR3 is TGTGCCAGCAGTGAAGGAGAAGGAGTGGCTGAAGCTTTCTTT. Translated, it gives CASSEGEGVAEAFF.

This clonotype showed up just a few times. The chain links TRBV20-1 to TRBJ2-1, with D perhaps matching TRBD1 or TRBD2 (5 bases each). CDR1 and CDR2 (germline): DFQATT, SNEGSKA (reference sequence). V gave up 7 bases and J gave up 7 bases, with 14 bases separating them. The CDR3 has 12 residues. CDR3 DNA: TGCAGTGGTCCGGGGCACATTAATGAGCAGTTCTTC. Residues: CSGPGHINEQFF.

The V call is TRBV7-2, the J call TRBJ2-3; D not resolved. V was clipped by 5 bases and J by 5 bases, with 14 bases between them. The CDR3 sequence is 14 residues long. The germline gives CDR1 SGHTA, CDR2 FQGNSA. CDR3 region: CASSPRNTLDTQYF. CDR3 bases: TGTGCCAGCAGCCCGAGGAATACTTTAGATACGCAGTATTTT.

Here the CDR3 DNA reads TGTGCCAGCAGTTACTCCGGCGGGAGAGGGACAGATACGCAGTATTTT. Its protein is CASSYSGGRGTDTQYF. This chain joins TRBV6-5 and TRBJ2-3; 7 nucleotides align to TRBD2. The CDR3 spans 16 residues. Germline V CDR1 and CDR2: MNHEY, SVGAGI. V was pared by 0 bases and J by 3 bases, with 6 bases of the junction left unmatched.

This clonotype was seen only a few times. The CDR3 DNA follows: TGTGCCAGCAGCTTAAACTTCCAAAGCGAGCAGTACTTC. Its translation is CASSLNFQSEQYF. The V call is TRBV7-9, the J call TRBJ2-7; D is undetermined. CDR1 SEHNR and CDR2 FQNEAQ come from the germline V gene (reference sequence). The CDR3 is made up of 13 amino acids. V was cut by 2 bases and J by 6 bases, with 11 bases left in between.

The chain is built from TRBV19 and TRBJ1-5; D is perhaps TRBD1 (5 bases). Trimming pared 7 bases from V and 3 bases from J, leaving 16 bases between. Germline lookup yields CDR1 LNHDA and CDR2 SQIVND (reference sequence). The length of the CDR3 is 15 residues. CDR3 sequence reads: CASTPLRAFNQPQHF. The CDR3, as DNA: TGTGCCAGTACCCCTCTCAGGGCATTCAATCAGCCCCAGCATTTT.

CDR3 nucleotide sequence: TGCAGTGCTAGAAATTCCGGGACAGTTGGCTCTGGGGCCAACGTCCTGACTTTC. This codes for CSARNSGTVGSGANVLTF. The chain has TRBV20-1 and TRBJ2-6, with 7 positions matching TRBD1. With V trimmed by 2 bases and J by 0 bases, 10 bases remained unmatched. The CDR3 is made up of 18 amino acids. Germline CDR1 and CDR2: DFQATT and SNEGSKA (reference sequence).

This CDR3 is CASRRWASGTDTQYF. In nucleotides, the CDR3 is TGTGCCAGCAGACGGTGGGCTAGCGGCACAGATACGCAGTATTTT. The V gene is TRBV6-1, the J gene TRBJ2-3; a possible D gene is TRBD2 (6 bases). Trimming took 6 bases from V and 1 from J, leaving 14 bases between them. The germline CDR1 and CDR2 sequences are MNHNS and SASEGT. There are 15 residues in the CDR3.

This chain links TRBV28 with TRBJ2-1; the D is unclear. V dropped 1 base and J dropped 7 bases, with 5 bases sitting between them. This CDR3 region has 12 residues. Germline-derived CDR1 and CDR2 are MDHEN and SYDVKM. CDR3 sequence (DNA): TGTGCCAGCAGTTTATTCCCTAATGAGCAGTTCTTC. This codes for CASSLFPNEQFF.

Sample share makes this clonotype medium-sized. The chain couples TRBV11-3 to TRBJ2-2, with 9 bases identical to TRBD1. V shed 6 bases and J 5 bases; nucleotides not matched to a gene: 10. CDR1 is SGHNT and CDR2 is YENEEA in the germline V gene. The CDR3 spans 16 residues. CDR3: CASSSDRGYGTGELFF. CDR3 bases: TGTGCCAGCAGTAGCGACAGGGGGTACGGGACCGGGGAGCTGTTTTTT.

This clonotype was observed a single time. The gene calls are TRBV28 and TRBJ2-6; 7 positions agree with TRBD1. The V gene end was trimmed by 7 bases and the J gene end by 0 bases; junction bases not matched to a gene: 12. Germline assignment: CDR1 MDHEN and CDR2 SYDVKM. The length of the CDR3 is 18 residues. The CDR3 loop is CASTLRTGKASGANVLTF. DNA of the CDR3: TGTGCCAGCACCCTCAGGACAGGAAAAGCCTCTGGGGCCAACGTCCTGACTTTC.

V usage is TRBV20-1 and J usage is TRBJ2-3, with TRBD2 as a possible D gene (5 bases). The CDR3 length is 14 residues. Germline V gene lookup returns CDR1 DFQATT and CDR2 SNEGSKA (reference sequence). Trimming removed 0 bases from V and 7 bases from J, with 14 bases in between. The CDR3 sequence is CSARDVAAGHTQYF. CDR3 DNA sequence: TGCAGTGCTAGAGATGTTGCGGCGGGCCATACGCAGTATTTT.

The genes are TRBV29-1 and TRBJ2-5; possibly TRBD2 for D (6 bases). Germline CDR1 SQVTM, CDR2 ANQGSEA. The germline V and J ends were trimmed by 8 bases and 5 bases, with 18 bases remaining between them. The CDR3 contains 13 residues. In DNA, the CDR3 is TGCAGCCTCCAAACGGGTACTAGCGAGACCCAGTACTTC. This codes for CSLQTGTSETQYF.